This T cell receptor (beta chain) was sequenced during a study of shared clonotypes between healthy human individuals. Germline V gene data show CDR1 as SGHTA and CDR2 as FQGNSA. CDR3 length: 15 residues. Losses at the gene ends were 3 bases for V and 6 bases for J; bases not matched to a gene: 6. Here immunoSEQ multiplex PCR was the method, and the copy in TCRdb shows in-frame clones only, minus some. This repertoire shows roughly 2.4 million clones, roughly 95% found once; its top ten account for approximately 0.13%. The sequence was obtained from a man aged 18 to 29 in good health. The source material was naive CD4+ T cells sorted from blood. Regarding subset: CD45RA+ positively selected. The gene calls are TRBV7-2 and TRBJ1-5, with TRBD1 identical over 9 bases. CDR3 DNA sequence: TGTGCCAGCAGCTTCCTGGGACAGGGAGCTCAGCCCCAGCATTTT. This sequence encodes CASSFLGQGAQPQHF.